This TCR beta chain was sequenced for a study of T cell responses to AZD1222 COVID-19 vaccine. In the study overall: Second-dose timings of about 4 or about 12 weeks were pooled.

This table comes from immunoSEQ multiplex PCR, and its TCRdb copy is limited to in-frame clones, with some not included. The sample gives about 92,000 clones, roughly nine tenths of which show up once; 1.5% to 2% is in the top ten. This CDR3 spans 15 amino acids. The germline V and J ends were trimmed by 1 base and 4 bases, with 13 bases remaining between them. Germline CDR1 reads LNHDA; CDR2 reads SQIVND (reference sequence). The TCR sequence derives from an adult in good health. This chain links TRBV19 with TRBJ1-2; D possibly corresponds to TRBD1 (5 bases). The source was peripheral blood, collected on day 0 of AZD1222 vaccination. In nucleotides, the CDR3 is TGTGCCAGTAGTATAGGCACAGGCGAGGGCTATGGCTACACCTTC. As protein: CASSIGTGEGYGYTF.